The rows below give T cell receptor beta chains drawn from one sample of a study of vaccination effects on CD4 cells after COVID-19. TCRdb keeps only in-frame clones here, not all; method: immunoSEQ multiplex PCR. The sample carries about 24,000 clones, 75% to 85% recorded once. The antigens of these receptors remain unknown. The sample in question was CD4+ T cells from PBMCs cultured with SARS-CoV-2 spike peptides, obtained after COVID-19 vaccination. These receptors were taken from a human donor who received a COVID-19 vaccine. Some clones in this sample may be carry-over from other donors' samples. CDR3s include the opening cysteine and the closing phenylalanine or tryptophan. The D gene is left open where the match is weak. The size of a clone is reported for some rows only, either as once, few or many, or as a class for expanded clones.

CASSLSGTSVNEQFF	TGTGCCAGCAGCTTATCGGGGACTAGCGTTAATGAGCAGTTCTTC	NA	TRBV7-2	TRBD2	TRBJ2-1
CASSPRDTTEAFF	TGTGCCAGCTCACCACGGGACACCACTGAAGCTTTCTTT	once	TRBV18	NA	TRBJ1-1
CASSPHTTVPTEAFF	TGTGCCAGCAGTCCGCACACCACCGTCCCGACTGAAGCTTTCTTT	NA	TRBV28	NA	TRBJ1-1
CATSDMDTKVSGYTF	TGTGCCACCAGTGACATGGACACTAAGGTCAGCGGCTACACCTTC	NA	TRBV24-1	NA	TRBJ1-2
CASSPEEISSPLHF	TGCGCCAGCAGCCCCGAGGAGATAAGTTCACCCCTCCACTTT	NA	TRBV4-1	NA	TRBJ1-6
CASSLIPQRGSNEQFF	TGTGCCAGCAGCTTAATACCACAGCGCGGGTCCAATGAGCAGTTCTTC	NA	TRBV7-3	NA	TRBJ2-1
CASSYSTRETQYF	TGTGCCAGCAGTTACTCGACACGGGAGACCCAGTACTTC	NA	TRBV6-5	NA	TRBJ2-5
CASSSGNPSNQPQHF	TGTGCCAGCAGTTCAGGGAACCCTAGCAATCAGCCCCAGCATTTT	NA	TRBV6-2/TRBV6-3	NA	TRBJ1-5
CASSLAAADYNSPLHF	TGTGCCAGCAGCTTGGCGGCGGCGGACTATAATTCACCCCTCCACTTT	once	TRBV5-6	NA	TRBJ1-6
CASSGLTEETQYF	TGTGCCAGCAGTGGCCTGACAGAAGAGACCCAGTACTTC	NA	TRBV2	NA	TRBJ2-5
CASSPQGRGPVETQYF	TGTGCCAGCTCACCACAAGGCCGGGGCCCAGTTGAGACCCAGTACTTC	NA	TRBV18	NA	TRBJ2-5
CASSLVSSGNTIYF	TGTGCCAGCAGCTTAGTAAGCTCTGGAAACACCATATATTTT	NA	TRBV11-2	NA	TRBJ1-3
CASSSTGHGYTF	TGTGCCAGCAGCTCGACAGGTCATGGCTACACCTTC	NA	TRBV7-9	NA	TRBJ1-2
CASSYRGTLYNEQFF	TGTGCCAGCAGTTACAGGGGAACTCTCTACAATGAGCAGTTCTTC	few	TRBV6-5	NA	TRBJ2-1
CASRDGVSETGELFF	TGCGCCAGCAGAGATGGGGTTTCGGAGACCGGGGAGCTGTTTTTT	NA	TRBV5-1	NA	TRBJ2-2
CATSDPGQGYGYTF	TGTGCCACCAGTGACCCGGGACAGGGATATGGCTACACCTTC	once	TRBV24-1	TRBD1	TRBJ1-2
CASSPGTGGKSGYTF	TGCGCCAGCAGCCCCGGGACAGGGGGCAAATCAGGCTACACCTTC	few	TRBV5-1	TRBD1	TRBJ1-2
CASSQGRYNEQFF	TGCGCCAGCAGTCAGGGGAGGTACAATGAGCAGTTCTTC	NA	TRBV10-2	NA	TRBJ2-1
CASSRQTSGDTDTQYF	TGCGCCAGCAGCCGGCAGACTAGCGGGGACACAGATACGCAGTATTTT	NA	TRBV5-1	TRBD2	TRBJ2-3
CASNGGGTDTQYF	TGTGCCAGCAATGGGGGCGGCACAGATACGCAGTATTTT	NA	TRBV12-3/TRBV12-4	NA	TRBJ2-3
CASSNSGGDYNSPLHF	TGTGCCAGCAGCAATTCAGGGGGTGACTATAATTCACCCCTCCACTTT	NA	TRBV21-1	NA	TRBJ1-6
CASSFSGGRNYGYTF	TGTGCCAGCAGTTTCTCAGGGGGAAGAAACTATGGCTACACCTTC	NA	TRBV28	TRBD1	TRBJ1-2
CASSLGSSNQPQHF	TGTGCCAGCAGCCTAGGCAGTAGCAATCAGCCCCAGCATTTT	once	TRBV3-1/TRBV3-2	NA	TRBJ1-5
CASSPNLGDTQYF	TGTGCCAGCAGCCCCAACTTAGGGGATACGCAGTATTTT	NA	TRBV3-1/TRBV3-2	NA	TRBJ2-3
CASKWSADLPQHF	TGTGCCAGCAAATGGTCGGCAGATTTGCCCCAGCATTTT	NA	TRBV2	NA	TRBJ1-5
CASSQVGQGAYNEQFF	TGTGCCAGCAGCCAGGTTGGACAGGGAGCATACAATGAGCAGTTCTTC	NA	TRBV9	TRBD1	TRBJ2-1
CASTGGTGGSPLHF	TGTGCCTCCACGGGAGGGACAGGGGGATCACCCCTCCACTTT	NA	TRBV6-6	TRBD1	TRBJ1-6
CASSMWGGMNTEAFF	TGTGCCAGCAGCATGTGGGGGGGGATGAACACTGAAGCTTTCTTT	NA	TRBV27	NA	TRBJ1-1
CASREQGQWSNQPQHF	TGTGCCAGTAGGGAACAGGGGCAATGGAGCAATCAGCCCCAGCATTTT	NA	TRBV19	TRBD1	TRBJ1-5
CASSMGLPPDTQYF	TGTGCCAGTAGTATGGGCCTCCCCCCAGATACGCAGTATTTT	NA	TRBV19	NA	TRBJ2-3
CASSLVSMGEYSNQPQHF	TGTGCCAGCAGCTTAGTGTCGATGGGCGAATATAGCAATCAGCCCCAGCATTTT	NA	TRBV7-8	NA	TRBJ1-5
CASSPRTDTQYF	TGTGCCAGCAGCCCGCGCACAGATACGCAGTATTTT	NA	TRBV7-9	NA	TRBJ2-3
CATSDPTPSGANVLTF	TGTGCCACCAGTGACCCGACACCCTCTGGGGCCAACGTCCTGACTTTC	NA	TRBV24-1	NA	TRBJ2-6
CASSLEPLAGAGETQYF	TGCGCCAGCAGCTTGGAACCACTAGCGGGGGCCGGGGAGACCCAGTACTTC	NA	TRBV5-1	TRBD2	TRBJ2-5
CASSSPGTDENSPLHF	TGTGCCAGCAGCTCGCCCGGGACTGATGAAAATTCACCCCTCCACTTT	NA	TRBV5-4	NA	TRBJ1-6
CASSGNQGVTNYGYTF	TGTGCCAGCAGCGGTAATCAGGGGGTCACTAACTATGGCTACACCTTC	NA	TRBV7-9	TRBD1	TRBJ1-2
CASSLVGVSEDTGELFF	TGTGCCAGCAGCTTAGTGGGGGTCTCGGAGGACACCGGGGAGCTGTTTTTT	few	TRBV7-9	NA	TRBJ2-2
CASSVALAGGTDTQYF	TGTGCCAGCAGCGTAGCTCTAGCGGGGGGCACAGATACGCAGTATTTT	NA	TRBV9	TRBD2	TRBJ2-3
CASSSQNPYNEQFF	TGCGCCAGCAGCTCGCAGAACCCCTACAATGAGCAGTTCTTC	NA	TRBV4-1	NA	TRBJ2-1
CASSYSANNEQFF	TGTGCCAGCAGCTATTCGGCCAACAATGAGCAGTTCTTC	NA	TRBV2	NA	TRBJ2-1
CASSSLTGGTYNEQFF	TGTGCCAGCAGCTCCCTGACAGGGGGTACCTACAATGAGCAGTTCTTC	medium-sized	TRBV27	TRBD1	TRBJ2-1
CASSQARTLGGYTF	TGTGCCAGCAGCCAAGCTCGGACATTGGGTGGCTACACCTTC	once	TRBV14	NA	TRBJ1-2
CASSQGQGANSPLHF	TGTGCCAGCTCCCAAGGACAGGGGGCTAATTCACCCCTCCACTTT	NA	TRBV18	TRBD1	TRBJ1-6
CASSFDRGVNGELFF	TGTGCCAGCAGCTTCGACAGGGGAGTAAACGGGGAGCTGTTTTTT	NA	TRBV7-2	TRBD1	TRBJ2-2
CASSVVDLADTDTQYF	TGTGCCAGCAGCGTAGTGGATTTGGCAGATACAGATACGCAGTATTTT	large	TRBV9	NA	TRBJ2-3
CASSPVGAKNIQYF	TGTGCCAGCAGCCCGGTTGGGGCCAAAAACATTCAGTACTTC	few	TRBV6-5	NA	TRBJ2-4
CASSARDRGANEQFF	TGTGCCAGCAGCGCCCGGGACAGGGGCGCCAATGAGCAGTTCTTC	NA	TRBV7-3	TRBD1	TRBJ2-1
CASSYRDRNSPLHF	TGTGCCAGCAGCTACAGGGACAGAAATTCACCCCTCCACTTT	NA	TRBV5-6	TRBD1	TRBJ1-6
CASSQDLSQETQYF	TGTGCCAGCAGCCAAGATCTTAGCCAAGAGACCCAGTACTTC	once	TRBV3-1/TRBV3-2	NA	TRBJ2-5
CASSEQGNGYTF	TGTGCCAGCAGCGAACAGGGGAATGGCTACACCTTC	few	TRBV7-9	TRBD1	TRBJ1-2
CASSLYYSGNTIYF	TGTGCCAGCAGTTTATATTACTCTGGAAACACCATATATTTT	NA	TRBV27	NA	TRBJ1-3
CASSKGLAGAETQYF	TGTGCCAGTAGTAAGGGACTAGCGGGGGCGGAGACCCAGTACTTC	NA	TRBV19	TRBD2	TRBJ2-5
CASSIVGGLNTGELFF	TGTGCAAGTAGTATAGTAGGGGGGCTGAACACCGGGGAGCTGTTTTTT	NA	TRBV19	NA	TRBJ2-2
CSVVLGGQGRTDTQYF	TGCAGCGTTGTTTTGGGGGGACAGGGTCGCACAGATACGCAGTATTTT	few	TRBV29-1	TRBD1	TRBJ2-3
CASSLGQSGNSPLHF	TGTGCCAGCTCACTCGGACAGTCGGGCAATTCACCCCTCCACTTT	NA	TRBV18	NA	TRBJ1-6
CASSQLNLAGVPKNIQYF	TGCGCCAGCAGTCAACTAAATCTAGCGGGGGTTCCCAAAAACATTCAGTACTTC	NA	TRBV23-1	TRBD2	TRBJ2-4
CASSTRLSTGELFF	TGCGCCAGCAGCACCAGACTGAGCACCGGGGAGCTGTTTTTT	NA	TRBV5-1	NA	TRBJ2-2
CASRADFNEKLFF	TGTGCCAGCAGAGCCGATTTTAATGAAAAACTGTTTTTT	once	TRBV2	NA	TRBJ1-4
CASRSLRGYQETQYF	TGTGCCAGCAGGTCTCTCCGGGGATACCAAGAGACCCAGTACTTC	NA	TRBV5-5	NA	TRBJ2-5
CATASNYRGHQPQHF	TGTGCCACCGCATCCAACTACAGGGGGCACCAGCCCCAGCATTTT	NA	TRBV15	TRBD1	TRBJ1-5